This T cell receptor (beta chain) emerged from a study of beta chain features in type 1 diabetes. With respect to this clone: Its antigen is undetermined. At the DNA level, this CDR3 is encoded by other sequences in the same sample as well.

Since all of the isolated RNA was reverse transcribed, expressed TCRB transcripts were what got sequenced. The average read count of naive, central memory and regulatory T cell samples was approximately 3.9 million. Produced via immunoSEQ multiplex PCR; TCRdb's table is partial and in-frame only. The sample holds 500,000 to 650,000 clones, roughly an eighth seen once. Study findings and constraints: Shortening that was moderate but significant affected the TCRB CDR3s of Type 1 diabetes patients in all four CD4+ subsets.

The single heparinised draw taken from each donor contained around 100 mL of blood on average. Germline loops: CDR1 LGHNA, CDR2 YSLEER. The V end was cut by 0 bases, the J end by 5 bases, with 5 bases between. The CDR3 is 13 residues long. This rearrangement joins TRBV4-3 to TRBJ1-5; a possible D gene is TRBD1 (5 bases). The TCR was taken from a man aged 25-45 years with type 1 diabetes. Input material: naive CD4+ T cells from blood. The CDR3 region has the DNA TGCGCCAGCAGCCAAGACAGGGATCAGCCCCAGCATTTT. It codes for CASSQDRDQPQHF.